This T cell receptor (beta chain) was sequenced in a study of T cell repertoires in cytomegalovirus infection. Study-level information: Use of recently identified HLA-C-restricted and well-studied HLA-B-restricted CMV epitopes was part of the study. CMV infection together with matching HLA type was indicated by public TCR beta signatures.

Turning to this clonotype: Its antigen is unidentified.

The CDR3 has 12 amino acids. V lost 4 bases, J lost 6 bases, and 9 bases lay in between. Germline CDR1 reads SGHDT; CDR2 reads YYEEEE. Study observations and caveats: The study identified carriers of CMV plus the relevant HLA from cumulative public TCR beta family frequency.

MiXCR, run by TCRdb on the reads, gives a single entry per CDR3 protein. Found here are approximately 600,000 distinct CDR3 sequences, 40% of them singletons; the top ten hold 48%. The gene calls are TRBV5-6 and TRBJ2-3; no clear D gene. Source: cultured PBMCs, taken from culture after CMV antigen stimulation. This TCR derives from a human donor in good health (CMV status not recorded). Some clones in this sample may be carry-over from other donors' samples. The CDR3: CASSGEDDTQYF. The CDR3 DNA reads TGTGCCAGCAGCGGCGAAGATGATACGCAGTATTTT.